The 21 T cell receptor beta chains below come from one sample, sequenced in a study of technical replicates of blood from a few donors. Data came from immunoSEQ multiplex PCR; TCRdb stores just in-frame clones and leaves some out. In the table there are 70,000 to 85,000 clones, 92% of which are singletons. Sequencing input: T cells isolated from PBMCs. Every receptor here comes from a human donor in good health.

V usage is TRBV7-3 and J usage is TRBJ2-6; 12 bases are a match to TRBD2. The CDR3 sequence is 19 residues long. Germline CDR1 reads SGHTA; CDR2 reads FQGTGA. The V and J ends lost 5 bases and 0 bases, in that order; junction bases with no gene match: 8. For the CDR3, the DNA is TGTGCCAGCAGCCCTAGGACTAGCGGGATCTTCTCTGGGGCCAACGTCCTGACTTTC. Translated: CASSPRTSGIFSGANVLTF.

The chain couples TRBV6-5 to TRBJ1-2, with TRBD1 matching 7 bases. Germline V gene lookup returns CDR1 MNHEY and CDR2 SVGAGI. CDR3 length: 13 amino acids. Losses at the gene ends were 0 bases for V and 5 bases for J; bases not matched to a gene: 0. The CDR3 spells CASSYSTGYGYTF. The CDR3 nucleotides are TGTGCCAGCAGTTACTCGACAGGGTATGGCTACACCTTC.

The chain recombines TRBV25-1 with TRBJ2-2, with D maybe TRBD1 (6 bases). The CDR3 is 15 residues long. Per the germline V gene, CDR1 is MGHDK and CDR2 is SYGVNS. V was shortened by 3 bases and J by 1 base, with 9 bases between the two germline ends. DNA of the CDR3: TGTGCCAGCAGTGATTGGGACAAGAACACCGGGGAGCTGTTTTTT. Translation: CASSDWDKNTGELFF.

The rearrangement links TRBV5-1 to TRBJ2-1, with D maybe TRBD1 (6 bases). The CDR3 covers 16 residues. CDR1 and CDR2 (germline): SGHRS, YFSETQ. The V and J ends lost 4 bases and 5 bases respectively, with 19 bases between them. This CDR3 is CASSLSAGESNNEQFF. CDR3 sequence (DNA): TGCGCCAGCAGCCTCTCGGCAGGGGAGTCGAACAATGAGCAGTTCTTC.

The J gene is TRBJ1-3, the V gene TRBV11-3; TRBD1 might be the D (5 bases). There are 17 residues in the CDR3. With 2 bases removed from V and 3 bases from J, the gap between germline ends came to 17 bases. The V gene's germline CDR1 is SGHNT and CDR2 YENEEA. The CDR3 sequence is CASSLFDQGIVGNTIYF. In DNA, the CDR3 is TGTGCCAGCAGCTTATTTGATCAGGGAATAGTTGGAAACACCATATATTTT.

The chain recombines TRBV28 with TRBJ2-7, with 13 nucleotides matching TRBD2. CDR1 MDHEN and CDR2 SYDVKM come from the germline V gene. This CDR3 comprises 16 residues. Unmatched junction bases numbered 12, after V lost 6 bases and J lost 7 bases. CDR3 bases: TGTGCCAGCAGGCTCTCTAGACTAGCGGGGGGAGGGGAGCAGTACTTC. This sequence encodes CASRLSRLAGGGEQYF.

This clone has only one observation. The rearrangement uses TRBV13 and TRBJ2-1; 10 nucleotides agree with TRBD2. V shed 2 bases, J shed 9 bases, and the junction held 10 bases outside the gene matches. This CDR3 region has 16 residues. Germline values: CDR1 PRHDT, CDR2 FYEKMQ (reference sequence). The CDR3 protein is CASSLRASGSWAEQFF. The CDR3 DNA is TGTGCCAGCAGCTTAAGGGCTAGCGGGAGTTGGGCTGAGCAGTTCTTC.

The chain links TRBV7-9 to TRBJ2-2; D is undetermined. Germline V gives CDR1 SEHNR, CDR2 FQNEAQ (reference sequence). Trimming shortened V by 0 bases and J by 1 base, and 12 bases separated the two germline ends. The CDR3 has 17 residues. The CDR3: CASSLAVGTLNTGELFF. The DNA for the CDR3 is TGTGCCAGCAGCTTAGCGGTGGGCACTTTGAACACCGGGGAGCTGTTTTTT.

This chain connects TRBV6-5 to TRBJ1-5; D remains unclear. With 0 bases removed from V and 1 base from J, the gap between germline ends came to 7 bases. The CDR3 is 15 residues long. Germline CDR1 is MNHEY and CDR2 is SVGAGI. CDR3 nucleotide sequence: TGTGCCAGCAGTTACTCACGGGGAAGCAATCAGCCCCAGCATTTT. This sequence encodes CASSYSRGSNQPQHF.

The chain uses TRBV30 and TRBJ1-3; TRBD1 might be the D (5 bases). The CDR3 totals 15 residues. Per germline, CDR1 GTSNPN and CDR2 SVGIG (reference sequence). V lost 0 bases, J lost 0 bases, and 9 bases lay in between. The CDR3 coding sequence is TGTGCCTGGAGTGTCGGACAAATCTCTGGAAACACCATATATTTT. Amino acid sequence: CAWSVGQISGNTIYF.

The J gene is TRBJ2-1, the V gene TRBV5-1; 8 bases are a match to TRBD2. CDR3 size: 13 residues. Germline V lookup: CDR1 SGHRS, CDR2 YFSETQ. Germline trimming cut 4 bases from V and 6 bases from J; bases unmatched to any gene: 3. The CDR3 spells CASSPTSGNEQFF. In DNA, the CDR3 is TGCGCCAGCAGCCCTACTAGCGGCAATGAGCAGTTCTTC.

The chain recombines TRBV11-3 with TRBJ2-3, with unresolved D. Germline CDR1 SGHNT, CDR2 YENEEA. V lost 6 bases and J lost 1, with 11 bases in between. The CDR3 consists of 14 residues. The CDR3 DNA reads TGTGCCAGCAGGGCCCTGAACGGCACAGATACGCAGTATTTT. Translation: CASRALNGTDTQYF.

The chain carries TRBV5-1 and TRBJ2-7; D is undetermined. The germline CDR1 and CDR2 sequences are SGHRS and YFSETQ. V lost 1 base, J lost 2 bases, and 10 bases lay in between. The CDR3 length is 14 residues. CDR3 in amino acids: CASSLRSEAYEQYF. DNA of the CDR3: TGCGCCAGCAGCTTGCGGAGTGAAGCCTACGAGCAGTACTTC.

The sample holds one count of this clone. V and J are TRBV4-1 and TRBJ2-1, with D perhaps matching TRBD2 (6 bases). V was trimmed by 4 bases and J by 5 bases, leaving 18 bases between them. Germline V gene data show CDR1 as MGHRA and CDR2 as YSYEKL. The CDR3 is 16 residues long. The CDR3 DNA reads TGCGCCAGCAGCCGGGGCGGAGGACTACTTAACAATGAGCAGTTCTTC. Residues: CASSRGGGLLNNEQFF.

The chain is built from TRBV14 and TRBJ2-4; 10 bases map to TRBD2. The V segment lost 4 bases and the J segment 11 bases; nucleotides outside the gene matches: 5. Germline V gene sequence: CDR1 SGHDN, CDR2 FVKESK. The CDR3 consists of 13 residues. The CDR3 sequence is CASSLSGRVLQYF. In DNA form, the CDR3 reads TGTGCCAGCAGCCTAAGCGGGAGGGTCCTTCAGTACTTC.

CDR3 coding DNA: TGTGCCAGCAGCTTAGTAGGGACAGGGTTTTTAGGCTACACCTTC. The encoded protein is CASSLVGTGFLGYTF. The V gene is TRBV7-6, the J gene TRBJ1-2, with 9 bases identical to TRBD1. The CDR3 runs to 15 residues. Per germline, CDR1 SGHVS and CDR2 FNYEAQ. V shed 1 base and J 8 bases; nucleotides not matched to a gene: 8.

The gene calls are TRBV28 and TRBJ2-7, with a possible D match to TRBD2 (6 bases). V lost 5 bases, J lost 2 bases, and 19 bases lay in between. Germline assignment: CDR1 MDHEN and CDR2 SYDVKM. This CDR3 region has 16 residues. CDR3 loop: CASSPKYDGLTYEQYF. The CDR3 DNA follows: TGTGCCAGCAGTCCCAAGTACGACGGACTAACCTACGAGCAGTACTTC.

Only one count was recorded for this clone. The chain combines TRBV19 with TRBJ1-5; D is possibly TRBD1 (5 bases). The CDR3 is 14 amino acids. V dropped 5 bases and J dropped 3 bases, with 11 bases sitting between them. Per the germline V gene, CDR1 is LNHDA and CDR2 is SQIVND (reference sequence). This chain's CDR3 is CASSWGGPNQPQHF. Here the CDR3 DNA reads TGTGCCAGTAGTTGGGGGGGACCCAATCAGCCCCAGCATTTT.

The rearrangement uses TRBV7-3 and TRBJ1-1; no clear D gene. The germline V and J ends were trimmed by 6 bases and 7 bases, with 9 bases remaining between them. This CDR3 has 11 amino acids. Germline-derived CDR1 and CDR2 are SGHTA and FQGTGA. CDR3 sequence reads: CASSLGGEAFF. CDR3 coding DNA: TGTGCCAGCAGTTTAGGAGGTGAAGCTTTCTTT.

The rearrangement uses TRBV28 and TRBJ2-7; maybe TRBD1 (6 bases). The V gene's germline CDR1 is MDHEN and CDR2 SYDVKM. The CDR3 contains 14 residues. V was cut by 6 bases and J by 1 base, with 13 bases left in between. The DNA for the CDR3 is TGTGCCAGCAGAGGCATGGACAGTTCCTACGAGCAGTACTTC. Translating gives CASRGMDSSYEQYF.

The rearrangement links TRBV7-3 to TRBJ2-7; TRBD1 is a possible D gene (6 bases). Germline V lookup: CDR1 SGHTA, CDR2 FQGTGA. The V and J ends lost 3 bases and 0 bases respectively, with 12 bases between them. The CDR3 has 15 residues. The CDR3: CASSLDSTSSYEQYF. CDR3 nucleotides: TGTGCCAGCAGCTTGGACAGCACTTCCTCCTACGAGCAGTACTTC.